This T cell receptor beta chain was sequenced for a study of identical twins. The CDR3 totals 11 residues. The V gene's germline CDR1 is LNHDA and CDR2 SQIVND (reference sequence). Each donor was a healthy Caucasian. This clonotype was recorded many times. The junction departs from the called germline gene at one end, perhaps through a read error. TCRdb re-called the 5' RACE reads with MiXCR, one entry per CDR3 protein. The sample gives about 890,000 distinct CDR3 sequences, more than 9% of which show up once; around 1.6% is in the top ten. These data also featured in a second study, about yellow fever vaccine responses in identical twins.

The chain has TRBV19 and TRBJ2-5; D is undetermined. The sample comprised PBMCs. The source is a young woman in good health. CDR3 sequence: CASSIEETQYF. DNA of the CDR3: TGCGCCAGCAGTATAGAGGAGACCCAGTACTTC.